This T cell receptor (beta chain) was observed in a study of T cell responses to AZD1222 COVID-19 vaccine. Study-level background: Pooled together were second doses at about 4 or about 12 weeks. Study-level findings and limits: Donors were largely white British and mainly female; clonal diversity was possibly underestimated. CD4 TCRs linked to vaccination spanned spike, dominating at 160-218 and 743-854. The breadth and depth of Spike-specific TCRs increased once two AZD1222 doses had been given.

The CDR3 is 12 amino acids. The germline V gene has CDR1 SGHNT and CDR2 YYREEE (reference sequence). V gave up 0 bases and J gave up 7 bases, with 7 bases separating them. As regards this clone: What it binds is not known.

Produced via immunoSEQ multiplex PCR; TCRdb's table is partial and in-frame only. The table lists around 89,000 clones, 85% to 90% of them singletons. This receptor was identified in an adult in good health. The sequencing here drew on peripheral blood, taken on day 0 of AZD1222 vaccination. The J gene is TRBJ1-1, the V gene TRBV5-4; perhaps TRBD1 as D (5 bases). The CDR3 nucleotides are TGTGCCAGCAGCTTGGGACAGCTTGAAGCTTTCTTT. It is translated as CASSLGQLEAFF.